This passage covers 14 T cell receptor beta chains from one sample sequenced in a study of brain metastases from non-small cell lung cancer. The repertoire was sequenced with immunoSEQ multiplex PCR; TCRdb's copy has only in-frame clones and lacks some. The table lists around 2,700 clones, around 83% of them singletons. Sequenced input: primary lung tumor tissue. Source of these receptors: a donor aged 40 or over with non-small cell lung cancer.

The chain uses TRBV7-3 and TRBJ2-1; 9 positions agree with TRBD2. Germline V gene lookup returns CDR1 SGHTA and CDR2 FQGTGA. V lost 5 bases and J lost 7; bases outside the gene matches: 9. The CDR3 is 15 amino acids. This chain's CDR3 is CASSPGTSRTNEQFF. The CDR3 nucleotides read TGTGCCAGCAGCCCCGGGACTAGCAGGACTAATGAGCAGTTCTTC.

To note about this clone: This specimen includes other DNA sequences encoding the same CDR3. The genes are TRBV7-9 and TRBJ2-1; D gene ambiguous. CDR3 length: 13 amino acids. V lost 6 bases to trimming and J lost 4 bases, with 10 bases between them. CDR1 SEHNR and CDR2 FQNEAQ come from the germline V gene (reference sequence). CDR3 bases: TGTGCCAGCAGTTGGGCAGATTACAATGAGCAGTTCTTC. It yields the protein CASSWADYNEQFF.

As to this clone: At one end the junction does not follow the germline gene, possibly because of a read error. The gene calls are TRBV29-1 and TRBJ1-4, with a possible D match to TRBD1 (6 bases). The CDR3 consists of 13 residues. The germline gives CDR1 SQVTM, CDR2 ANQGSEA. CDR3 residues: CSVESGAGEKLFF. CDR3 DNA sequence: TGCAGTGTTGAATCAGGGGCGGGTGAAAAACTGTTTTTT.

The V call is TRBV6-2 or TRBV6-3, the J call TRBJ1-3; D unclear. There are 12 residues in the CDR3. The V gene's germline CDR1 is MNHEY and CDR2 SVGEGT. Trimming cost V 6 bases and J 3 bases, with 6 bases left between them. Written as DNA, the CDR3 is TGTGCCAGCAGCTTAAGTGGAAACACCATATATTTT. Translated: CASSLSGNTIYF.

The chain has TRBV28 and TRBJ2-3; the D gene could be TRBD1 or TRBD2 (6 bases each). V dropped 4 bases and J dropped 1 base, with 18 bases sitting between them. Germline loops: CDR1 MDHEN, CDR2 SYDVKM. CDR3 size: 17 residues. CDR3 sequence reads: CASSSRRGSVRTDTQYF. The CDR3 DNA reads as TGTGCCAGCAGTTCCAGGAGGGGGAGCGTCCGCACAGATACGCAGTATTTT. Supplemented by reference TRBV28 and TRBJ2-3, the full variable domain reads DVKVTQSSRYLVKRTGEKVFLECVQDMDHENMFWYRQDPGLGLRLIYFSYDVKMKEKGDIPEGYSVSREKKERFSLILESASTNQTSMYLCASSSRRGSVRTDTQYFGPGTRLTVL.

The chain couples TRBV10-3 to TRBJ1-2; D ambiguous. Per germline, CDR1 ENHRY and CDR2 SYGVKD. CDR3 length: 16 residues. Trimming removed 2 bases from V and 3 bases from J, with 16 bases in between. The CDR3 protein is CAISESLSASDYGYTF. In DNA form, the CDR3 reads TGTGCCATCAGTGAGAGCTTGTCAGCCTCCGACTATGGCTACACCTTC.

This clone was detected only once. The CDR3 DNA reads as TGTGCCAGCAGATCCTCTTTGGGTGGCACCGGGGAGCTGTTTTTT. Its protein is CASRSSLGGTGELFF. The rearrangement links TRBV6-6 to TRBJ2-2, with D hard to call. Germline V lookup: CDR1 MNHNY, CDR2 SVGAGI (reference sequence). The CDR3 runs to 15 residues. The V gene lost 6 bases and the J gene lost 4 bases, with 15 bases spanning the gap.

A word on this clone: One base away lies a much larger clone, so this may be a sequencing read error. The chain joins TRBV10-2 to TRBJ1-6; possibly TRBD1 for D (5 bases). Germline CDR1 and CDR2: WSHSY and SAAADI. The ends were cut back, 8 bases at V and 10 bases at J, with 15 bases in the middle. The CDR3 consists of 13 residues. CDR3 amino acids: CASRTRSRSPLHF. The DNA for the CDR3 is TGCGCCAGCCGGACAAGGTCGAGGTCACCCCTCCACTTT.

The chain combines TRBV19 with TRBJ1-6; D not resolved. The CDR3 is made up of 14 amino acids. CDR1 LNHDA and CDR2 SQIVND come from the germline V gene (reference sequence). Trimming cost V 2 bases and J 4 bases, with 6 bases left between them. The CDR3 sequence: CASSISQYNSPLHF. The CDR3 DNA reads TGTGCCAGTAGTATAAGCCAGTATAATTCACCCCTCCACTTT.

This clone was seen only once. The V gene is TRBV9, the J gene TRBJ2-1; 10 bases agree with TRBD1. The V gene's germline CDR1 is SGDLS and CDR2 YYNGEE. The V gene end was trimmed by 3 bases and the J gene end by 8 bases; junction bases not matched to a gene: 8. This CDR3 is built from 15 residues. CDR3 nucleotide sequence: TGTGCCAGCAGCGCCCGGGACAGGGGACTTGATGAGCAGTTCTTC. As protein: CASSARDRGLDEQFF.

The chain has TRBV30 and TRBJ1-1, with 10 bases fitting TRBD1. The CDR3 contains 15 residues. V shed 3 bases, J shed 5 bases, and the junction held 9 bases outside the gene matches. CDR1 is GTSNPN and CDR2 is SVGIG in the germline V gene (reference sequence). In DNA, the CDR3 is TGTGCCTGGAGGCCGGGACAGGGGACGAGGACTGAAGCTTTCTTT. The encoded protein is CAWRPGQGTRTEAFF.

This chain joins TRBV28 and TRBJ1-5; TRBD1 agrees at 7 bases. The CDR3 loop spans 14 amino acids. Germline V lookup: CDR1 MDHEN, CDR2 SYDVKM. V gave up 7 bases and J gave up 1 base; unmatched junction bases: 4. The CDR3 bases are TGTGCCAGCACCCAGGGGGGGAGCAATCAGCCCCAGCATTTT. It is translated as CASTQGGSNQPQHF.

The genes are TRBV29-1 and TRBJ2-5, with 11 bases lining up with TRBD2. The V and J ends lost 5 bases and 5 bases, in that order; junction bases with no gene match: 7. CDR3 length: 14 amino acids. Germline assignment: CDR1 SQVTM and CDR2 ANQGSEA. The CDR3 nucleotides read TGCAGCGTTTCGACTAGCGGGATTACGGAGACCCAGTACTTC. It codes for CSVSTSGITETQYF.

The chain couples TRBV3-1 (or the pseudogene TRBV3-2) to TRBJ1-4; the match to TRBD1 covers 7 bases. J lost 7 bases, V lost 0 bases, and 14 bases had no gene match. Germline assignment: CDR1 LGHDT and CDR2 YNNKEL (reference sequence). The CDR3 length is 18 residues. CDR3 region: CASSQDGRGREGGEKLFF. The CDR3 region has the DNA TGTGCCAGCAGCCAAGACGGTAGGGGGCGCGAGGGCGGTGAAAAACTGTTTTTT.